These T cell receptor beta chains were read from a single sample in a study of T-cell reconstitution after alpha-beta-depleted transplantation in children. TCRdb itself ran the PCR reads through MiXCR, one entry per CDR3 protein. The table has 100,000 to 120,000 distinct CDR3 sequences, about 9.3% seen once; the top ten hold over 8%. Here the sequenced sample was PBMCs from the stem cell graft donor, taken from the stem cell graft. The receptor set was obtained from a human donor who donated a stem cell graft to a child with acute lymphoblastic leukemia. Each CDR3 is given with its conserved first and last residue. The order of the fields is J gene, V gene, CDR3 protein.

TRBJ2-7,TRBV7-7,CASSLGLGQGDEQYF
TRBJ2-2,TRBV15,CATSTHPPGTGELFF
TRBJ1-3,TRBV25-1,CASSELDFSGNTIYF
TRBJ1-4,TRBV6-1,CASSGGRIEKLFF
TRBJ1-2,TRBV5-4,CASSWTGSNYGYTF
TRBJ1-4,TRBV20-1,CSVVDRVGEKLFF
TRBJ2-7,TRBV7-8,CASSLGGSSAYEQYF
TRBJ1-4,TRBV6-5,CASSYSSGFNEKLFF
TRBJ2-5,TRBV3-1,CASSQHGTAQETQYF
TRBJ2-1,TRBV29-1,CSVEAQGNEQFF
TRBJ1-6,TRBV20-1,CCARDSWEINRSSYNSPLHF
TRBJ2-1,TRBV9,CASRTSGAAGEQFF
TRBJ2-5,TRBV29-1,CSVEQGAQETQYF
TRBJ2-2,TRBV20-1,CSARDTGGRSSGELFF
TRBJ2-1,TRBV4-3,CASSQGFRALNEQFF
TRBJ2-2,TRBV20-1,CSAQKPSGKNTGELFF
TRBJ1-1,TRBV7-9,CASSSQLGPRGSQGFTEAFF
TRBJ1-2,TRBV12-3/TRBV12-4,CASSRGGPEDGYTF
TRBJ2-3,TRBV15,CATSRGRDTQYF
TRBJ2-7,TRBV10-3,CAIKRSGTDYEQYF
TRBJ1-5,TRBV9,CASSTTPNQPQHF
TRBJ2-2,TRBV7-2,CASSFLGQNTGELFF
TRBJ2-3,TRBV4-3,CASSQGLGRQGATDTQYF
TRBJ1-4,TRBV6-6,CASSSANEKLFF
TRBJ2-7,TRBV20-1,CSARTETYEQYF
TRBJ2-6,TRBV7-2,CASSLASAGAYSGANVLTF
TRBJ1-5,TRBV19,CASSISDRGRGQPQHF
TRBJ2-7,TRBV20-1,CSLTGDSYEQYF
TRBJ2-3,TRBV5-1,CASSLTQGVQRADTQYF
TRBJ2-2,TRBV28,CASSWLAGYDANTGELFF
TRBJ2-5,TRBV11-1,CASSLEGAQETQYF
TRBJ2-3,TRBV20-1,CSASRPAGVGTDTQYF
TRBJ2-2,TRBV7-2,CASSPLRGELFF
TRBJ2-7,TRBV14,CASSQPGTGFNEQYF
TRBJ1-6,TRBV7-9,CASSLVRGAGNSPLHF
TRBJ2-3,TRBV18,CASSPTGITDTQYF
TRBJ1-3,TRBV29-1,CSVGVGLGNTIYF
TRBJ1-1,TRBV5-1,CASSPTRDRGMNTEAFF
TRBJ2-1,TRBV5-1,CASSLNAGLAANNEQFF
TRBJ1-2,TRBV4-3,CASSQKPYTGDYGYTF
TRBJ2-4,TRBV6-5,CASSFDSKNIQYF
TRBJ2-5,TRBV4-2,CASSLLAQETQYF
TRBJ2-7,TRBV7-9,CASSTGQTKTYEQYF
TRBJ2-5,TRBV11-2,CASSLWEAPRETQYF
TRBJ1-1,TRBV5-1,CASSWDRVTEAFF
TRBJ1-2,TRBV3-1,CATCPRTGDWYGYTF
TRBJ2-1,TRBV30,CACNEQFF
TRBJ1-2,TRBV10-3,CAISGGWYGYTF
TRBJ1-2,TRBV2,CASLAGQGADYGYTF
TRBJ2-3,TRBV5-4,CASSVDWGITDTQYF
TRBJ1-3,TRBV10-3,CAIGLGQGNTIYF
TRBJ2-3,TRBV7-2,CASSFLPSGSGTDTQYF
TRBJ2-5,TRBV12-5,CASGLWPGQGPKETQYF
TRBJ1-1,TRBV18,CASSPKFGGMNTEAFF
TRBJ1-4,TRBV27,CASSSLRTGGYNEKLFF
TRBJ1-5,TRBV20-1,CSSWGPGQGAGGGNQPQHF
TRBJ2-3,TRBV11-3,CASSLRTSGPTDTQYF